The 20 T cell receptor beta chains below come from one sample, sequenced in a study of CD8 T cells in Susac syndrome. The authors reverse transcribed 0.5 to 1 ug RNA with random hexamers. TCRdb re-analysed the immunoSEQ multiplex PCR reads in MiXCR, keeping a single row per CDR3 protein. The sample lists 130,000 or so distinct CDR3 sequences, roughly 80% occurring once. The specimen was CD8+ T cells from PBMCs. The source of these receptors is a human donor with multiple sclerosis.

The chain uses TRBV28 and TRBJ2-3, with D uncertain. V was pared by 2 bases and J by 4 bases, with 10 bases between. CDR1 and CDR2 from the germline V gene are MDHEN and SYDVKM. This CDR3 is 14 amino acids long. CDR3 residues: CASSLRSDPDTQYF. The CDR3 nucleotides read TGTGCCAGCAGTTTACGTTCCGACCCAGATACGCAGTATTTT.

This CDR3 reads CATSRGGTSSAEQFF. Written as DNA, the CDR3 is TGTGCCACCAGCAGAGGGGGGACTAGCTCGGCTGAGCAGTTCTTC. J is TRBJ2-1 and V is TRBV15; 9 nucleotides line up with TRBD2. Germline-derived CDR1 and CDR2 are LNHNV and YYDKDF (reference sequence). This CDR3 has 15 amino acids. Unmatched junction bases numbered 7, after V lost 1 base and J lost 9 bases.

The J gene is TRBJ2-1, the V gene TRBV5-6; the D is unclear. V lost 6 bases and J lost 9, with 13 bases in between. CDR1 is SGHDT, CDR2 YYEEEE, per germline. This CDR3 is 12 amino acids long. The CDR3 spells CASTSLSAEQFF. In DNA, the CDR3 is TGTGCCAGCACCTCTCTGAGTGCTGAGCAGTTCTTC. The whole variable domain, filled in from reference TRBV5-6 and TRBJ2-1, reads DAGVTQSPTHLIKTRGQQVTLRCSPKSGHDTVSWYQQALGQGPQFIFQYYEEEERQRGNFPDRFSGHQFPNYSSELNVNALLLGDSALYLCASTSLSAEQFFGPGTRLTVL.

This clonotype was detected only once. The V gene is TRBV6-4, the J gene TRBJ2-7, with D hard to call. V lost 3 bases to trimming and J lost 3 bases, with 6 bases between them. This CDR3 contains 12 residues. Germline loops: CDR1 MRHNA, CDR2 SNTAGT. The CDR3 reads CASSDAHYEQYV. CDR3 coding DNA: TGTGCCAGCAGTGATGCTCACTACGAGCAGTACGTC.

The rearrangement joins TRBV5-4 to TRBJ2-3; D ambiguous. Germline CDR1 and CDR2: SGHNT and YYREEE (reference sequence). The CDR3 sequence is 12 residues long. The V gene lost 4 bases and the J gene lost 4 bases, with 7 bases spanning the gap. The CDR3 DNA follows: TGTGCCAGCAGCGTCGGCGCAGATACGCAGTATTTT. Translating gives CASSVGADTQYF. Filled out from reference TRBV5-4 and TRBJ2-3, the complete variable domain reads ETGVTQSPTHLIKTRGQQVTLRCSSQSGHNTVSWYQQALGQGPQFIFQYYREEENGRGNFPPRFSGLQFPNYSSELNVNALELDDSALYLCASSVGADTQYFGPGTRLTVL.

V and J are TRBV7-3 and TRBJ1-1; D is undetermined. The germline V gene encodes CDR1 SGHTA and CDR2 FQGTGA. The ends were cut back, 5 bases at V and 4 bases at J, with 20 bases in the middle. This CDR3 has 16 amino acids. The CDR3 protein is CASSPTPSGTPTEAFF. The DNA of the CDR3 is TGTGCCAGCAGCCCGACTCCATCCGGAACTCCCACTGAAGCTTTCTTT.

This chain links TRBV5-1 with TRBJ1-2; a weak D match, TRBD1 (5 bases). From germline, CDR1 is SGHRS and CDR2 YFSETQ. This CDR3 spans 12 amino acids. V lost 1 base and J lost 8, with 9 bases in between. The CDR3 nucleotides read TGCGCCAGCAGCTTGCAAGGGGACGGCTACACCTTC. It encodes CASSLQGDGYTF.

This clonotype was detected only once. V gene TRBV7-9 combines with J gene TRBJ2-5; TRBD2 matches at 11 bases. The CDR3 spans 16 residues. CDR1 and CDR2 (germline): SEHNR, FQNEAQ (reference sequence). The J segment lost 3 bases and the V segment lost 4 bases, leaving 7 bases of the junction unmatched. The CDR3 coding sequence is TGTGCCAGCAGCTATAGCGGGAGGGGAATTAAAGAGACCCAGTACTTC. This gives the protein CASSYSGRGIKETQYF.

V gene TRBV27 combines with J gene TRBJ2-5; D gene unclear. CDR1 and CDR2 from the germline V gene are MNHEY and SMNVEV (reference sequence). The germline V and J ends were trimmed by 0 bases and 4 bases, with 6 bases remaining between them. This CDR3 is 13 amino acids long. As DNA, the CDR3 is TGTGCCAGCAGTTTATCGATCACAGAGACCCAGTACTTC. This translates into CASSLSITETQYF.

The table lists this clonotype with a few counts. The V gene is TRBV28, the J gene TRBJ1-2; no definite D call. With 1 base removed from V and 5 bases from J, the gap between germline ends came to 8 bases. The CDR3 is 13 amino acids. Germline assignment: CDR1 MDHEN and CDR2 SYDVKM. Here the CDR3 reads CASSLSDTYGYTF. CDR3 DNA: TGTGCCAGCAGTTTATCAGACACTTATGGCTACACCTTC.

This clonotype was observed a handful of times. The CDR3 reads CASSSLDRGHEQYV. The CDR3 coding sequence is TGTGCCAGCAGTTCCCTGGACAGGGGGCACGAGCAGTACGTC. The chain carries TRBV6-2 or TRBV6-3 and TRBJ2-7; 11 nucleotides align to TRBD1. Unmatched junction bases numbered 4, after V lost 4 bases and J lost 5 bases. Germline V gene data show CDR1 as MNHEY and CDR2 as SVGEGT. The CDR3 extends over 14 amino acids.

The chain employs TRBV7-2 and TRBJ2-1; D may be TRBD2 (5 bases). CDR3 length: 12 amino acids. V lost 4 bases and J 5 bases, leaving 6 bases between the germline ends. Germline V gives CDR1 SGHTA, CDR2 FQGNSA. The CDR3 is CASSSRDNEQFF. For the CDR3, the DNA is TGTGCCAGCAGCTCGAGGGACAATGAGCAGTTCTTC.

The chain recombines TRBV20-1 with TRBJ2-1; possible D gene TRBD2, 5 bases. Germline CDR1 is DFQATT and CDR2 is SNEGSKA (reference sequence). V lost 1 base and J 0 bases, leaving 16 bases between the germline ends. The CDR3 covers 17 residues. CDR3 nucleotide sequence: TGCAGTGCTAGAGGCCCTCAGGACTTTAGCTCCTACAATGAGCAGTTCTTC. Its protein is CSARGPQDFSSYNEQFF.

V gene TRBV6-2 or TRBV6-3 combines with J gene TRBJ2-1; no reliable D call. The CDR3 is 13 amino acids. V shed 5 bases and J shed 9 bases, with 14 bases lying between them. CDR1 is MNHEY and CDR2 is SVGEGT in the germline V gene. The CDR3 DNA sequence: TGTGCCAGCAGTCCTGCCCACGGAACTGAGCAGTTCTTC. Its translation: CASSPAHGTEQFF.

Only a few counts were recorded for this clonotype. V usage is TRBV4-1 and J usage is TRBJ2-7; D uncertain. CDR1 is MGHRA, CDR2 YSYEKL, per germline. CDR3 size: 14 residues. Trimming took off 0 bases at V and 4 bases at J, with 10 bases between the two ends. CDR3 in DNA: TGCGCCAGCAGCCAAGATAGAGGTGGGTACGAGCAGTACTTC. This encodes CASSQDRGGYEQYF.

The chain's CDR3 is CASSPDRGGYNEQFF. CDR3 DNA sequence: TGCGCCAGCAGCCCAGACAGGGGGGGCTACAATGAGCAGTTCTTC. This rearrangement joins TRBV4-1 to TRBJ2-1; 9 nucleotides match TRBD1. Germline assignment: CDR1 MGHRA and CDR2 YSYEKL. With V trimmed by 4 bases and J by 3 bases, 4 bases remained unmatched. This CDR3 spans 15 amino acids.

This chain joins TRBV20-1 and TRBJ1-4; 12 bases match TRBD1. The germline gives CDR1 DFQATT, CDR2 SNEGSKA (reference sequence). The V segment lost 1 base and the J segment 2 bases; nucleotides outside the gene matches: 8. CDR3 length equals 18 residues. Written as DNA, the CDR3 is TGCAGTGCTAGAGTTTATTTGGGACAGGGGGCGACTAATGAAAAACTGTTTTTT. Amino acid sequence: CSARVYLGQGATNEKLFF.

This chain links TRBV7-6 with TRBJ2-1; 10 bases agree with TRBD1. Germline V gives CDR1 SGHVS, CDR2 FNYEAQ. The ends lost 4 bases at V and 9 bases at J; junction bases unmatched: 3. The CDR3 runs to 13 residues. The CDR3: CASSSGQGSEQFF. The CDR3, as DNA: TGTGCCAGCAGCTCGGGACAGGGGAGTGAGCAGTTCTTC.

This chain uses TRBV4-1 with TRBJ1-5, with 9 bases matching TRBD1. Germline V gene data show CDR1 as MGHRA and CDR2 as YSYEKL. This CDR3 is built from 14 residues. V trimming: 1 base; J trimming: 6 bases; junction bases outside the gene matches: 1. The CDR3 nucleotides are TGCGCCAGCAGCCAAGGACAGGGGGTTCAGCCCCAGCATTTT. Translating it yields CASSQGQGVQPQHF.

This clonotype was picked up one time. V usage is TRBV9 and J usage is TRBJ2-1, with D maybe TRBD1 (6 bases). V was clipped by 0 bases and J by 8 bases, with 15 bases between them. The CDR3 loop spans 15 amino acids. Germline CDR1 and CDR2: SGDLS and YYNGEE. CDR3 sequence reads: CASSVGQGIVDEQFF. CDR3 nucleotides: TGTGCCAGCAGCGTAGGGCAGGGGATAGTCGATGAGCAGTTCTTC.